Each of the 24 T cell receptor beta chains below was sequenced from the same sample in a study of early T cells in non-severe SARS-CoV-2 infection. TCRdb called the 5' RACE reads again in MiXCR, with one record for every CDR3 protein. Here the sample spans some 77,000 distinct CDR3 sequences, approximately 9.1% being singletons. The source material was whole blood. The source of these receptors is an adult who was a healthcare worker with PCR-confirmed SARS-CoV-2 infection or an uninfected control (not recorded which).

The CDR3 DNA is TGCGCCAGCACAGGGGGCGTGAACACTGAAGCTTTCTTT. It encodes CASTGGVNTEAFF. The chain couples TRBV5-1 to TRBJ1-1; 8 nucleotides line up with TRBD1. Germline V gives CDR1 SGHRS, CDR2 YFSETQ. V shed 6 bases, J shed 0 bases, and the junction held 1 base outside the gene matches. This CDR3 region has 13 residues.

This clonotype has a count of ten or more. The rearrangement links TRBV6-7 to TRBJ2-2, with TRBD1 matching over 9 bases. TRBV6-7 falls under the ORF class, with uncertain function. CDR3 length equals 21 residues. V lost 2 bases and J lost 1; bases outside the gene matches: 17. Written as DNA, the CDR3 is TGTGCCAGCAGTTACCTGGATAGGCGTTCTCCGGACAGGGGGAACACCGGGGAGCTGTTTTTT. It translates to CASSYLDRRSPDRGNTGELFF.

The DNA of the CDR3 is TGTGCCAGCAGCTTAGTCCCCCAGCCAGAAGCTTTCTTT. This codes for CASSLVPQPEAFF. This chain connects TRBV11-2 to TRBJ1-1; no definite D call. CDR3 length: 13 residues. Germline V gives CDR1 SGHAT, CDR2 FQNNGV. The ends were cut back, 1 base at V and 8 bases at J, with 11 bases in the middle.

This clonotype was found many times. This chain connects TRBV2 to TRBJ1-2, with D possibly TRBD1 on 5 matching bases. This CDR3 region has 13 residues. CDR1 and CDR2 from the germline V gene are SNHLY and FYNNEI. V lost 7 bases and J 0 bases, leaving 9 bases between the germline ends. CDR3 residues: CASTPDTNYGYTF. As DNA, the CDR3 is TGTGCCAGCACCCCGGACACTAACTATGGCTACACCTTC.

The chain links TRBV20-1 to TRBJ1-6; D not resolved. V lost 2 bases and J lost 0, with 29 bases in between. Germline lookup yields CDR1 DFQATT and CDR2 SNEGSKA (reference sequence). There are 22 residues in the CDR3. The CDR3: CSARSRPGVRQDLSSYNSPLHF. The CDR3 bases are TGCAGTGCTAGAAGTAGGCCAGGAGTTCGCCAAGACCTCAGCTCCTATAATTCACCCCTCCACTTT.

The genes are TRBV6-1 and TRBJ2-5; D perhaps matches TRBD2 (5 bases). V lost 2 bases and J 3 bases, leaving 16 bases between the germline ends. Germline CDR1 MNHNS, CDR2 SASEGT. CDR3 length: 16 residues. The CDR3 region is CASSEYSVRVEETQYF. The CDR3 DNA sequence: TGTGCCAGCAGTGAATATAGCGTTCGGGTAGAAGAGACCCAGTACTTC.

This clonotype has ten or more counts. The gene calls are TRBV25-1 and TRBJ2-3; 7 nucleotides agree with TRBD2. V was clipped by 2 bases and J by 0 bases; unmatched bases: 8. The CDR3 sequence is 17 residues long. Germline CDR1 is MGHDK and CDR2 is SYGVNS. The DNA of the CDR3 is TGTGCCAGCAGTGAACCCCGACTAGCTGCTAGCACAGATACGCAGTATTTT. Translation: CASSEPRLAASTDTQYF.

There are many counts of this clonotype. The chain is built from TRBV6-1 and TRBJ2-3; 7 bases line up with TRBD2. V lost 7 bases, J lost 3 bases, and 10 bases stayed unmatched. This CDR3 comprises 15 residues. The germline gives CDR1 MNHNS, CDR2 SASEGT. This CDR3 reads CASKAGREWTDTQYF. The CDR3 region has the DNA TGTGCCAGCAAGGCGGGGCGGGAGTGGACAGATACGCAGTATTTT.

The chain has TRBV19 and TRBJ2-6, with a weak D call TRBD1 (5 bases). This CDR3 has 16 residues. Germline CDR1 is LNHDA and CDR2 is SQIVND (reference sequence). V lost 6 bases and J lost 0, with 12 bases in between. The DNA of the CDR3 is TGTGCCAGTAGATCCCCTAGGGGCTCTGGGGCCAACGTCCTGACTTTC. Translating it yields CASRSPRGSGANVLTF.

The chain employs TRBV4-2 and TRBJ2-5; 8 bases map to TRBD2. CDR1 LGHNA and CDR2 YNFKEQ come from the germline V gene. The J segment lost 4 bases and the V segment lost 4 bases, leaving 8 bases of the junction unmatched. The CDR3 is 15 amino acids. CDR3 DNA sequence: TGTGCCAGCAGCCTTGTAGCGGGGCAAGGAGAGACCCAGTACTTC. This sequence encodes CASSLVAGQGETQYF.

This clonotype was recorded a few times. The chain is built from TRBV19 and TRBJ2-3; TRBD2 matches at 7 bases. The junction had 10 bases not matched to a gene; V was cut back by 4 bases and J by 6 bases. The germline CDR1 and CDR2 sequences are LNHDA and SQIVND (reference sequence). The CDR3 totals 15 residues. This chain's CDR3 is CASSKRDHPRDTQYF. CDR3 in DNA: TGTGCCAGTAGTAAGCGGGACCATCCAAGGGATACGCAGTATTTT.

This clonotype was counted at least ten times. The chain's CDR3 is CASDGGSGNTIYF. CDR3 nucleotides: TGTGCCAGCGATGGGGGCTCTGGAAACACCATATATTTT. J is TRBJ1-3 and V is TRBV28, with D possibly being TRBD1 (5 bases). The V gene lost 8 bases and the J gene lost 0 bases, with 8 bases spanning the gap. The CDR3 is 13 residues long. Germline V gene lookup returns CDR1 MDHEN and CDR2 SYDVKM.

This clonotype was picked up many times. This chain connects TRBV5-1 to TRBJ2-3; TRBD2 aligns across 9 bases. The germline gives CDR1 SGHRS, CDR2 YFSETQ. Trimming cost V 0 bases and J 6 bases; bases outside gene matches: 5. This CDR3 is built from 15 residues. The CDR3 protein is CASSLGASGKDTQYF. Here the CDR3 DNA reads TGCGCCAGCAGCTTGGGTGCTAGCGGGAAGGATACGCAGTATTTT.

The CDR3 coding sequence is TGTGCCAGCAGCTTAATGATAGCGGAGCACAATGAGCAGTTCTTC. It translates to CASSLMIAEHNEQFF. V gene TRBV7-8 combines with J gene TRBJ2-1; D possibly corresponds to TRBD2 (6 bases). The CDR3 is 15 residues long. Germline values: CDR1 SGHVS, CDR2 FQNEAQ. Trimming shortened V by 2 bases and J by 5 bases, and 13 bases separated the two germline ends. The variable domain in full, completed from reference TRBV7-8 and TRBJ2-1, reads GAGVSQSPRYKVAKRGQDVALRCDPISGHVSLFWYQQALGQGPEFLTYFQNEAQLDKSGLPSDRFFAERPEGSVSTLKIQRTQQEDSAVYLCASSLMIAEHNEQFFGPGTRLTVL.

This clonotype was observed at least ten times. The chain couples TRBV7-3 to TRBJ2-1; a possible D gene is TRBD2 (6 bases). The CDR3 is 20 residues long. Trimming pared 7 bases from V and 1 base from J, leaving 29 bases between. Germline CDR1 reads SGHTA; CDR2 reads FQGTGA. The CDR3 nucleotides read TGTGCCAGCACCCGCCCAGCTAGCGAAACTGGGCCTGTGTCCTACAATGAGCAGTTCTTC. Protein: CASTRPASETGPVSYNEQFF.

Only a few counts were recorded for this clonotype. V is TRBV3-1 and J is TRBJ2-1; D tentatively reads TRBD1 or TRBD2 (5 bases each). With 1 base removed from V and 2 bases from J, the gap between germline ends came to 12 bases. The germline gives CDR1 LGHDT, CDR2 YNNKEL (reference sequence). The CDR3 contains 16 residues. In DNA form, the CDR3 reads TGTGCCAGCAGCCAAGGGGGACCCGCGACCTACAATGAGCAGTTCTTC. Its translation is CASSQGGPATYNEQFF.

This clonotype was seen many times. This chain joins TRBV11-1 and TRBJ2-1, with 11 bases identical to TRBD2. The CDR3 consists of 15 residues. V was clipped by 2 bases and J by 6 bases; unmatched bases: 3. Germline values: CDR1 SGHAT, CDR2 FQDESV (reference sequence). CDR3 region: CASSLRLAGTNEQFF. CDR3 sequence (DNA): TGTGCCAGCAGCTTACGACTAGCGGGAACCAATGAGCAGTTCTTC. Using reference TRBV11-1 and TRBJ2-1 for the parts outside the CDR3, the full variable domain is EAEVAQSPRYKITEKSQAVAFWCDPISGHATLYWYRQILGQGPELLVQFQDESVVDDSQLPKDRFSAERLKGVDSTLKIQPAELGDSAMYLCASSLRLAGTNEQFFGPGTRLTVL.

This clonotype was recorded at least ten times. The chain is built from TRBV10-3 and TRBJ2-3; D not resolved. The CDR3 covers 14 residues. The V gene's germline CDR1 is ENHRY and CDR2 SYGVKD. V dropped 4 bases and J dropped 2 bases, with 10 bases sitting between them. Written as DNA, the CDR3 is TGTGCCATCAGTGCGGGCAGTGCCACAGATACGCAGTATTTT. Its protein is CAISAGSATDTQYF.

V is TRBV28 and J is TRBJ2-7; 8 nucleotides align to TRBD2. The CDR3 extends over 17 amino acids. Germline V lookup: CDR1 MDHEN, CDR2 SYDVKM. Trimming removed 5 bases from V and 4 bases from J; junction bases left unmatched: 16. CDR3 region: CASSPNPPGREEYEQYF. CDR3 in DNA: TGTGCCAGCAGTCCCAATCCCCCGGGGCGGGAGGAGTACGAGCAGTACTTC. Filled out from reference TRBV28 and TRBJ2-7, the complete variable domain reads DVKVTQSSRYLVKRTGEKVFLECVQDMDHENMFWYRQDPGLGLRLIYFSYDVKMKEKGDIPEGYSVSREKKERFSLILESASTNQTSMYLCASSPNPPGREEYEQYFGPGTRLTVT.

The sample holds many counts of this clonotype. The V call is TRBV3-1, the J call TRBJ2-7; D gene unclear. Germline V gene lookup returns CDR1 LGHDT and CDR2 YNNKEL (reference sequence). This CDR3 is built from 14 residues. V was pared by 0 bases and J by 3 bases, with 9 bases between. CDR3 DNA: TGTGCCAGCAGCCAAGACCCGCGAAGCTACGAGCAGTACTTC. Encoded protein: CASSQDPRSYEQYF.

J is TRBJ2-5 and V is TRBV7-9, with D maybe TRBD2 (5 bases). The germline V and J ends were trimmed by 3 bases and 5 bases, with 7 bases remaining between them. Per germline, CDR1 SEHNR and CDR2 FQNEAQ (reference sequence). This CDR3 contains 12 residues. The CDR3 DNA follows: TGTGCCAGCAGCTTTACGGGGGAGACCCAGTACTTC. Residues: CASSFTGETQYF.

This clonotype was picked up many times. The CDR3 DNA reads TGTGCCAGCAGTTGGAAGCGGGCCCTCACAGATACGCAGTATTTT. This codes for CASSWKRALTDTQYF. This chain links TRBV6-6 with TRBJ2-3; possibly TRBD2 for D (6 bases). CDR1 MNHNY and CDR2 SVGAGI come from the germline V gene (reference sequence). The CDR3 consists of 15 residues. Trimming removed 4 bases from V and 2 bases from J, with 13 bases in between.

V usage is TRBV11-2 and J usage is TRBJ2-1; the match to TRBD1 covers 7 bases. CDR1 is SGHAT, CDR2 FQNNGV, per germline. The CDR3 runs 17 residues. V shed 4 bases, J shed 0 bases, and the junction held 9 bases outside the gene matches. CDR3 loop: CASSSLTGVPSYNEQFF. In DNA, the CDR3 is TGTGCCAGCAGCTCACTTACAGGGGTCCCCTCCTACAATGAGCAGTTCTTC. The full variable domain, with the rest looked up from reference TRBV11-2 and TRBJ2-1, is EAGVAQSPRYKIIEKRQSVAFWCNPISGHATLYWYQQILGQGPKLLIQFQNNGVVDDSQLPKDRFSAERLKGVDSTLKIQPAKLEDSAVYLCASSSLTGVPSYNEQFFGPGTRLTVL.

This clonotype was counted many times. This chain uses TRBV6-1 with TRBJ2-1; 8 bases map to TRBD2. The CDR3 loop spans 15 amino acids. CDR1 is MNHNS, CDR2 SASEGT, per germline. The V and J ends lost 5 bases and 0 bases, in that order; junction bases with no gene match: 3. The CDR3 is CASSQSGSSYNEQFF. The CDR3 bases are TGTGCCAGCAGTCAGAGCGGGAGCTCCTACAATGAGCAGTTCTTC.